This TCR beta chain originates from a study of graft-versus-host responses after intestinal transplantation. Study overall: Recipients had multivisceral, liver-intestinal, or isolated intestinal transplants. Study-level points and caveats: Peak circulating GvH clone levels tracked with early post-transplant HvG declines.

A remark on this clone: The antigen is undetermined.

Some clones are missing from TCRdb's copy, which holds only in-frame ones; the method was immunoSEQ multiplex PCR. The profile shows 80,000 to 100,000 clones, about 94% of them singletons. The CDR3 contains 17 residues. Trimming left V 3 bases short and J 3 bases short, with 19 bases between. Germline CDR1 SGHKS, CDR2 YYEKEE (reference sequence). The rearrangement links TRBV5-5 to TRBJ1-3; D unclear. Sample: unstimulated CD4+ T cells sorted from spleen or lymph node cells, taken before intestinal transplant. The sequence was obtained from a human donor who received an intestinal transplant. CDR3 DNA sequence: TGTGCCAGCAGCTCAGTATCCCCTCGGGAAAATGGAAACACCATATATTTT. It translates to CASSSVSPRENGNTIYF.